Following are 10 T cell receptor beta chains from one sample sequenced in a study of response to subunit inactivated influenza vaccine. TCRdb analysed the RT-PCR reads with MiXCR anew, one entry per CDR3 protein. The data contain about 160,000 distinct CDR3 sequences, approximately 11% of them singletons. The sequenced sample was non-naive T cells sorted from PBMCs, obtained roughly 48 days after vaccination. Receptors originate from a man between 50 and 59 years old who received an inactivated influenza vaccine.

This chain uses TRBV9 with TRBJ2-7, with 8 bases aligning to TRBD1. CDR1 is SGDLS and CDR2 is YYNGEE in the germline V gene. V lost 2 bases and J lost 7; bases outside the gene matches: 8. The CDR3 spans 14 residues. The CDR3 DNA is TGTGCCAGCAGCGTGTCAGGGGGCACGGGGGAGCAGTACTTC. Translating it yields CASSVSGGTGEQYF.

This clonotype came up a few times. This CDR3 reads CASRTGNFGELFF. DNA of the CDR3: TGTGCCAGCAGGACAGGGAATTTCGGGGAGCTGTTTTTT. The genes are TRBV6-1 and TRBJ2-2; the match to TRBD1 covers 7 bases. With 6 bases clipped from V and 7 bases from J, the junction kept 5 bases outside the gene matches. CDR3 length: 13 amino acids. Germline assignment: CDR1 MNHNS and CDR2 SASEGT.

The CDR3 here is CSARGGTSGANVLTF. CDR3 sequence (DNA): TGCAGTGCTAGAGGAGGGACTTCTGGGGCCAACGTCCTGACTTTC. This rearrangement joins TRBV20-1 to TRBJ2-6, with D perhaps TRBD2 (6 bases). The CDR3 has 15 residues. V was pared by 1 base and J by 1 base, with 8 bases between. Germline values: CDR1 DFQATT, CDR2 SNEGSKA (reference sequence).

The chain employs TRBV12-2 and TRBJ1-4; the DNA was not compared with TRBD1, the D call given in the table. TRBV12-2 is a known pseudogene. CDR3 length: 14 residues. This CDR3 is CASRSRDRNEKLFF. CDR3 DNA: TGTGCAAGTCGCTCCCGGGACAGAAATGAAAAACTGTTTTTT.

This clonotype has ten or more counts. This sequence joins TRBV11-1 and TRBJ2-2; D uncertain. The germline gives CDR1 SGHAT, CDR2 FQDESV (reference sequence). The CDR3 consists of 19 residues. V gave up 7 bases and J gave up 6 bases, with 30 bases separating them. The CDR3 loop is CASNSHPGPPVKVAGELFF. The CDR3 DNA follows: TGTGCCAGCAACTCCCACCCGGGCCCCCCGGTAAAGGTCGCCGGGGAGCTGTTTTTT.

This clonotype was picked up many times. The chain employs TRBV3-1 and TRBJ2-7, with 9 bases that match TRBD2. The ends lost 1 base at V and 4 bases at J; junction bases unmatched: 5. Germline V gene sequence: CDR1 LGHDT, CDR2 YNNKEL (reference sequence). This CDR3 region has 15 residues. CDR3 sequence (DNA): TGTGCCAGCAGCCAAGGATCCAGCGGGAGGTACGAGCAGTACTTC. Translating it yields CASSQGSSGRYEQYF.

There are many counts of this clonotype. V and J are TRBV10-3 and TRBJ2-1; 8 bases are shared with TRBD2. V shed 0 bases, J shed 9 bases, and the junction held 7 bases outside the gene matches. CDR1 and CDR2 (germline): ENHRY, SYGVKD. There are 15 residues in the CDR3. DNA for the CDR3: TGTGCCATCAGTGAGTCCCCTCTGCGGGGGGCTGAGCAGTTCTTC. Protein product: CAISESPLRGAEQFF.

The chain is built from TRBV6-2 or TRBV6-3 and TRBJ2-4; perhaps TRBD2 as D (7 bases). The CDR3 length is 14 residues. Trimming took off 7 bases at V and 8 bases at J, with 18 bases between the two ends. Germline V lookup: CDR1 MNHEY, CDR2 SVGEGT. Here the CDR3 DNA reads TGTGCCAGCAACCCTGGGGGGGCCAAGGACATTCAGTACTTC. Translating it yields CASNPGGAKDIQYF.

In this sample, this clonotype turned up many times. The rearrangement links TRBV3-1 to TRBJ2-5, with D perhaps matching TRBD1 or TRBD2 (5 bases each). Germline V gene lookup returns CDR1 LGHDT and CDR2 YNNKEL (reference sequence). V was cut by 2 bases and J by 5 bases, with 12 bases left in between. The CDR3 spans 14 residues. The CDR3 reads CASSQYGTGETQYF. CDR3 DNA sequence: TGTGCCAGCAGCCAATACGGGACGGGTGAGACCCAGTACTTC.

There are many counts of this clonotype. This chain links TRBV7-2 with TRBJ2-7, with no clear D. TRBJ2-5 matches the DNA end more closely, so the J call is doubtful. Germline lookup yields CDR1 SGHTA and CDR2 FQGNSA. The CDR3 is 13 residues long. This CDR3 reads CASSFEERQTQYF. DNA of the CDR3: TGTGCCAGCAGCTTCGAAGAACGACAGACCCAGTACTTC.